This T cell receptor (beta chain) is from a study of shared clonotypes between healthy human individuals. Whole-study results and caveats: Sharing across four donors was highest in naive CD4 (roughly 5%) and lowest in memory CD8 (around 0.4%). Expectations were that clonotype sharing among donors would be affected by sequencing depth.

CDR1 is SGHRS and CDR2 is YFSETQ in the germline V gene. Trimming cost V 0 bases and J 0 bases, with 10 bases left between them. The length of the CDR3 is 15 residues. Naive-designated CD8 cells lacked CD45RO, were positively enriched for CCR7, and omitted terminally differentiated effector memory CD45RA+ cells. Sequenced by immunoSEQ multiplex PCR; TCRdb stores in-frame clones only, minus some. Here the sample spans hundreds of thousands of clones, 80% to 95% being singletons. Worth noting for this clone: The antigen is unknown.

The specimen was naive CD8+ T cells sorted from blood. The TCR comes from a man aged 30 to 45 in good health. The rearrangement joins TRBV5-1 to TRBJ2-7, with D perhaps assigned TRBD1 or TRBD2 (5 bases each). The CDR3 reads CASSLVGAGSYEQYF. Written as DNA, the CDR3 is TGCGCCAGCAGCTTGGTTGGGGCGGGCTCCTACGAGCAGTACTTC. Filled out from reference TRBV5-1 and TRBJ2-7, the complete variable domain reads KAGVTQTPRYLIKTRGQQVTLSCSPISGHRSVSWYQQTPGQGLQFLFEYFSETQRNKGNFPGRFSGRQFSNSRSEMNVSTLELGDSALYLCASSLVGAGSYEQYFGPGTRLTVT.